These T cell receptor beta chains were read from a single sample in a study of shared clonotypes between healthy human individuals. The repertoire was sequenced with immunoSEQ multiplex PCR; TCRdb's copy has only in-frame clones and lacks some. The repertoire has a few million clones, more than 90% of them found once; the top ten carry over 0.1%. Sequencing was done on a sample of naive CD4+ T cells sorted from blood. The receptor set was obtained from a man aged 18 to 29 in good health. Both conserved end residues are part of each CDR3. A D gene is named only where the DNA matches it firmly. Size is omitted from some rows. Given values are once, few, many or a class for expanded clones.

j_call | d_call | clone_size | v_call | cdr3_aa | cdr3_nt
TRBJ2-5 | TRBD2 | - | TRBV2 | CASSESSGRTETQYF | TGTGCCAGCAGTGAGTCTAGCGGGAGGACTGAGACCCAGTACTTC
TRBJ2-7 | - | - | TRBV18 | CASSPSAGGYEQYF | TGTGCCAGCTCACCATCCGCCGGGGGTTACGAGCAGTACTTC
TRBJ2-1 | - | - | TRBV29-1 | CSVDDLALSSYNEQFF | TGCAGCGTTGACGACCTAGCGCTAAGCTCCTACAATGAGCAGTTCTTC
TRBJ1-2 | TRBD1 | once | TRBV9 | CASSDGTGIWGYGYTF | TGTGCCAGCAGCGACGGGACAGGGATTTGGGGCTATGGCTACACCTTC
TRBJ2-2 | - | - | TRBV5-4 | CASSLGSDPNTGELFF | TGTGCCAGCAGCTTGGGCTCAGACCCGAACACCGGGGAGCTGTTTTTT
TRBJ2-5 | - | - | TRBV20-1 | CSATRAETQYF | TGCAGTGCTACCCGGGCGGAGACCCAGTACTTC
TRBJ2-3 | TRBD1 | - | TRBV2 | CASSDRDRGPDTQYF | TGTGCCAGCAGTGACCGTGACAGGGGTCCAGATACGCAGTATTTT
TRBJ2-4 | TRBD2 | once | TRBV4-1 | CASSQVGKAGNIQYF | TGCGCCAGCAGCCAAGTAGGGAAAGCGGGGAACATTCAGTACTTC
TRBJ2-3 | - | - | TRBV18 | CASSPGYTSTDTQYF | TGTGCCAGCTCACCTGGCTATACTAGCACAGATACGCAGTATTTT
TRBJ1-1 | - | - | TRBV11-1 | CASSLATAGMAEAFF | TGTGCCAGCAGCTTAGCTACAGCAGGGATGGCTGAAGCTTTCTTT
TRBJ2-1 | TRBD2 | - | TRBV5-1 | CASSLVGLVNSNEQFF | TGCGCCAGCAGCTTGGTGGGACTAGTTAACTCCAATGAGCAGTTCTTC
TRBJ2-1 | TRBD1 | - | TRBV6-1 | CASSARTRGNEQFF | TGTGCCAGCAGTGCCCGGACCAGGGGGAATGAGCAGTTCTTC
TRBJ2-7 | TRBD1 | few | TRBV19 | CASSTPGTVIYEQYF | TGTGCCAGTAGTACGCCCGGGACAGTAATCTACGAGCAGTACTTC
TRBJ1-6 | - | - | TRBV21-1 | CASSKAAEFPSPLHF | TGTGCCAGCAGCAAAGCGGCGGAATTTCCTTCACCCCTCCACTTT
TRBJ2-7 | - | - | TRBV10-2 | CASSDPIGAYPSYEQYF | TGCGCCAGCAGTGATCCCATCGGGGCCTATCCGTCCTACGAGCAGTACTTC
TRBJ1-5 | TRBD1 | - | TRBV10-3 | CAISIQGGQPQHF | TGTGCCATCAGTATACAGGGGGGTCAGCCCCAGCATTTT
TRBJ1-5 | - | - | TRBV15 | CATSRQNQPQHF | TGTGCCACCAGCAGGCAAAATCAGCCCCAGCATTTT
TRBJ1-5 | TRBD1 | - | TRBV6-4 | CASSGGQGTQNQPQHF | TGTGCCAGCAGTGGGGGACAGGGGACGCAGAATCAGCCCCAGCATTTT
TRBJ1-3 | - | - | TRBV5-1 | CASSSGGDGNTIYF | TGCGCCAGCAGCTCGGGAGGGGACGGAAACACCATATATTTT
TRBJ1-4 | - | - | TRBV28 | CASWSRVSNEKLFF | TGTGCCAGCTGGTCCAGGGTATCTAATGAAAAACTGTTTTTT
TRBJ1-2 | - | - | TRBV20-1 | CSANRLYGYTF | TGCAGTGCTAACAGACTATATGGCTACACCTTC
TRBJ1-2 | - | - | TRBV19 | CASRHPRGSNYGYTF | TGTGCCAGTAGGCATCCCCGCGGCAGTAACTATGGCTACACCTTC
TRBJ1-5 | - | - | TRBV6-5 | CASSRRGDRWPQHF | TGTGCCAGCAGTCGGAGGGGTGACCGATGGCCCCAGCATTTT
TRBJ1-2 | - | once | TRBV19 | CASSIDSAHGYTF | TGTGCCAGTAGTATAGACTCGGCCCATGGCTACACCTTC
TRBJ1-1 | TRBD1 | - | TRBV5-1 | CASSWLDRMNTEAFF | TGCGCCAGCAGCTGGCTGGACAGGATGAACACTGAAGCTTTCTTT
TRBJ2-7 | TRBD1 | - | TRBV7-2 | CASSLGGQALVGSYEQYF | TGTGCCAGCAGCTTAGGGGGACAGGCCTTGGTGGGGTCCTACGAGCAGTACTTC
TRBJ2-7 | - | - | TRBV19 | CASSITGSYEQYF | TGTGCCAGTAGTATCACAGGGAGCTACGAGCAGTACTTC
TRBJ2-7 | - | - | TRBV9 | CASSVGGVGGGENEQYF | TGTGCCAGCAGCGTAGGAGGTGTGGGCGGAGGGGAAAACGAGCAGTACTTC
TRBJ2-1 | TRBD2 | - | TRBV27 | CASRGGKNSYNEQFF | TGTGCCAGCAGGGGGGGGAAGAACTCCTACAATGAGCAGTTCTTC
TRBJ1-4 | - | once | TRBV30 | CAWSAPSTRRNEKLFF | TGTGCCTGGAGTGCCCCCTCGACAAGAAGGAATGAAAAACTGTTTTTT
TRBJ1-3 | - | - | TRBV18 | CASSRTRDTSSGNTIYF | TGTGCCAGCTCACGTACCCGGGACACGAGCTCTGGAAACACCATATATTTT
TRBJ1-3 | - | - | TRBV18 | CASSPRIGPGTGNTIYF | TGTGCCAGCTCACCAAGAATAGGTCCGGGGACTGGAAACACCATATATTTT
TRBJ1-5 | - | - | TRBV19 | CASTEESGARQPQHF | TGTGCCAGTACCGAGGAATCGGGGGCAAGGCAGCCCCAGCATTTT
TRBJ1-2 | - | - | TRBV7-2 | CASSAPGRVGYTF | TGTGCCAGCAGCGCCCCGGGACGGGTGGGCTACACCTTC
TRBJ2-1 | TRBD2 | - | TRBV7-2 | CASSTRPSGSYNEQFF | TGTGCCAGCAGCACCCGGCCTAGCGGGAGTTACAATGAGCAGTTCTTC
TRBJ1-5 | - | - | TRBV27 | CASSLEGLSNQPQHF | TGTGCCAGCAGTTTAGAGGGCCTCAGCAATCAGCCCCAGCATTTT
TRBJ2-1 | TRBD1 | once | TRBV25-1 | CASTRTGATNRDGNEQFF | TGTGCCAGCACCAGGACAGGGGCCACGAACCGGGATGGCAATGAGCAGTTCTTC
TRBJ1-2 | - | - | TRBV30 | CALTRTVYGYTF | TGTGCCCTAACTCGGACAGTCTATGGCTACACCTTC
TRBJ1-2 | TRBD1 | - | TRBV6-1 | CASSEVKTGGGGYTF | TGTGCCAGCAGTGAGGTTAAAACAGGGGGTGGAGGCTACACCTTC
TRBJ2-7 | TRBD2 | - | TRBV5-4 | CASSPTPGTSYEQYF | TGTGCCAGCAGCCCGACTCCCGGGACTAGCTACGAGCAGTACTTC
TRBJ2-7 | - | - | TRBV25-1 | CASSIYYEQYF | TGTGCCAGCAGTATTTACTACGAGCAGTACTTC
TRBJ2-1 | - | - | TRBV29-1 | CSVDDRDGRGLFF | TGCAGCGTTGATGATCGGGACGGCCGTGGGTTGTTCTTC
TRBJ2-1 | - | - | TRBV30 | CAWSYSGYNEQFF | TGTGCCTGGAGTTATAGCGGATACAATGAGCAGTTCTTC
TRBJ2-6 | - | - | TRBV4-3 | CASSQEEGDNVLTF | TGCGCCAGCAGCCAAGAAGAGGGAGACAACGTCCTGACTTTC
TRBJ2-1 | - | - | TRBV2 | CASRQGQEQFF | TGTGCCAGCAGGCAGGGACAAGAGCAGTTCTTC